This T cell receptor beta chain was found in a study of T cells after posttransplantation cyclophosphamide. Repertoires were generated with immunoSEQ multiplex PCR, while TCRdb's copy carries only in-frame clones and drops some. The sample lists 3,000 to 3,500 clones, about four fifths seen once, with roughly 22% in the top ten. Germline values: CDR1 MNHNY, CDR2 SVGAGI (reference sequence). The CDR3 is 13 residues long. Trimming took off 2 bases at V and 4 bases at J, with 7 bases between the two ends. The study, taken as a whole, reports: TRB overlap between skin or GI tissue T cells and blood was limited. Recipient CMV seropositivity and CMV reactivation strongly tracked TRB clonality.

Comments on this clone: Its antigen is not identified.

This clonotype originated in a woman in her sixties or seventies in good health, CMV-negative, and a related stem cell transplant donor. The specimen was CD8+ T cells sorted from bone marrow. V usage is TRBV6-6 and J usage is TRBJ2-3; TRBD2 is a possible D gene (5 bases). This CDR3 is CASSYMRADTQYF. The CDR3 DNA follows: TGTGCCAGCAGTTACATGCGGGCAGATACGCAGTATTTT.